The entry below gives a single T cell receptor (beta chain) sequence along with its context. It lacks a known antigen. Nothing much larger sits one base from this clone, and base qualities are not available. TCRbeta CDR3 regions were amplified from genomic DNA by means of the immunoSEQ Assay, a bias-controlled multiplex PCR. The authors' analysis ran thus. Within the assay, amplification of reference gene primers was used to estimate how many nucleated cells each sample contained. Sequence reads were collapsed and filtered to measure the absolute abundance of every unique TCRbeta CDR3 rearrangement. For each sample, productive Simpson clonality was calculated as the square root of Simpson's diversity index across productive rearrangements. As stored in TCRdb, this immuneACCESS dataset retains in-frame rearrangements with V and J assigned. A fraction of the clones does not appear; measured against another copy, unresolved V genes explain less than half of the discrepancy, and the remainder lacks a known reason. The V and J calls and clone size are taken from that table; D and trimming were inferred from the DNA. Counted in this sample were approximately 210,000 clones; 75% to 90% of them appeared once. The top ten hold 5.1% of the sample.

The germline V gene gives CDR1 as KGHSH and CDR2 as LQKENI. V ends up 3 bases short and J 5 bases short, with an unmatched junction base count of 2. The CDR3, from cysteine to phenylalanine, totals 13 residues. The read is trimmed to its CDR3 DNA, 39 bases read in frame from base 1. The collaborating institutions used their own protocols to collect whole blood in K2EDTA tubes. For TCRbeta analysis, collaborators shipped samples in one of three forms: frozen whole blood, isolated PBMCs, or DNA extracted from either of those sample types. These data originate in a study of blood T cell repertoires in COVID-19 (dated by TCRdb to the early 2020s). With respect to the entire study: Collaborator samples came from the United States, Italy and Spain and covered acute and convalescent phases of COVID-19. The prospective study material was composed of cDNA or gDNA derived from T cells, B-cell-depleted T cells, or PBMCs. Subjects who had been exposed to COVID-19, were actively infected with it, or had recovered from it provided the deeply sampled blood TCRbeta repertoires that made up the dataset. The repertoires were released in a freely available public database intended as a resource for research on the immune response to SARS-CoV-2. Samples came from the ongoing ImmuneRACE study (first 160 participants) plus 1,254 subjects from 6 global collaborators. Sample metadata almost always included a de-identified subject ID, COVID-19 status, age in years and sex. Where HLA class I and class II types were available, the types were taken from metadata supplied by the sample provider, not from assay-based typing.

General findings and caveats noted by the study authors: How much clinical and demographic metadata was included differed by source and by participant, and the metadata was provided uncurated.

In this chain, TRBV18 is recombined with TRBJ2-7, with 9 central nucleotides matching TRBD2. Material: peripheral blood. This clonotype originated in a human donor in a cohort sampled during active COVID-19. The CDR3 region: CASSPGLANEQYF. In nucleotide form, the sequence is TGTGCCAGCTCACCGGGACTAGCTAACGAGCAGTACTTC.